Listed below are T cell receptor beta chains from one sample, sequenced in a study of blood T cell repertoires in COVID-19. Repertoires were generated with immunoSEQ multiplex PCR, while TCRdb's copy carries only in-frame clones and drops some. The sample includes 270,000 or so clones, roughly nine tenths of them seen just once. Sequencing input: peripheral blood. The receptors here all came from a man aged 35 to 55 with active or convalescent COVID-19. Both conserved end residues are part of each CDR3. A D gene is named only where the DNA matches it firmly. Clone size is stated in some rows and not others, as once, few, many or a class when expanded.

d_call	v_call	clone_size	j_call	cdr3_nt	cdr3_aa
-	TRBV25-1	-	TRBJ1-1	TGTGCCAGCAGTGAGGAGTCCTACACTGAAGCTTTCTTT	CASSEESYTEAFF
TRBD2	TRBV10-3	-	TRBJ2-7	TGTGCCATCAGTGATCCAGCGGGGGATCAAAGCTCCTACGAGCAGTACTTC	CAISDPAGDQSSYEQYF
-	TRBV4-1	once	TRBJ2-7	TGCGCCAGCAGCCAAGAGAGGTCTAGTTACTCCTACGAGCAGTACTTC	CASSQERSSYSYEQYF
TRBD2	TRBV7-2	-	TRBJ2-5	TGTGCCAGCAGCTTAGGCGGGGGGCACGGGGAGACCCAGTACTTC	CASSLGGGHGETQYF
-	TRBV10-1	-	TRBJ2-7	TGCGCCAGCAGTGGGAGTCTCGGGGATGAGCAGTACTTC	CASSGSLGDEQYF
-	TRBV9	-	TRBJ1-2	TGTGCCAGCAGCCCGGGGGGGGGCTTGTCTGGCTACACCTTC	CASSPGGGLSGYTF
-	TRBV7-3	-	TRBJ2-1	TGTGCCAGCAGCCCCCAGGGTAATGAGCAGTTCTTC	CASSPQGNEQFF
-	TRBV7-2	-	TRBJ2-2	TGTGCCAGCAGCTTCCGACAGACCGGGGAGCTGTTTTTT	CASSFRQTGELFF
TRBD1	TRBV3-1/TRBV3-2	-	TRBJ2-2	TGTGCCAGCAGGTTATCTGGGACAGGGAACACCGGGGAGCTGTTTTTT	CASRLSGTGNTGELFF
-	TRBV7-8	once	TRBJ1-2	TGTGCCAGCAGCTTAGGATCCGGGAGTTCCTATGGCTACACCTTC	CASSLGSGSSYGYTF
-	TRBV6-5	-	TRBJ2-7	TGTGCCAGCAGTTCCACGGACTTTAACTACGAGCAGTACTTC	CASSSTDFNYEQYF
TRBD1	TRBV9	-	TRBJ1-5	TGTGCCAGCAGCGTAAGGGGGCGGACTTTTAGCAATCAGCCCCAGCATTTT	CASSVRGRTFSNQPQHF
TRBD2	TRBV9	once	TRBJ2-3	TGTGCCAGCGGGGGGACTAGCGGGACAGATACGCAGTATTTT	CASGGTSGTDTQYF
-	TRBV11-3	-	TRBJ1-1	TGTGCCAGCAGCTCCGGGCGGGGTGAAAGTTGGGCTGAAGCTTTCTTT	CASSSGRGESWAEAFF
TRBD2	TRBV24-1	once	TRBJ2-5	TGTGCCACCAGTGACCCAGCGGGAGTGGGGGAGACCCAGTACTTC	CATSDPAGVGETQYF
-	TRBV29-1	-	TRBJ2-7	TGCAGCGTTGAGTTCCGGGACTTCCAGGGCTACGAGCAGTACTTC	CSVEFRDFQGYEQYF
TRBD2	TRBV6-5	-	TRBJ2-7	TGTGCCAGCAGTTACAGCGGGGGACTTGGATACGAGCAGTACTTC	CASSYSGGLGYEQYF
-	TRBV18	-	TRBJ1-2	TGTGCCAGCTCACCACAGGGCGAGGGGGACTACACCTTC	CASSPQGEGDYTF